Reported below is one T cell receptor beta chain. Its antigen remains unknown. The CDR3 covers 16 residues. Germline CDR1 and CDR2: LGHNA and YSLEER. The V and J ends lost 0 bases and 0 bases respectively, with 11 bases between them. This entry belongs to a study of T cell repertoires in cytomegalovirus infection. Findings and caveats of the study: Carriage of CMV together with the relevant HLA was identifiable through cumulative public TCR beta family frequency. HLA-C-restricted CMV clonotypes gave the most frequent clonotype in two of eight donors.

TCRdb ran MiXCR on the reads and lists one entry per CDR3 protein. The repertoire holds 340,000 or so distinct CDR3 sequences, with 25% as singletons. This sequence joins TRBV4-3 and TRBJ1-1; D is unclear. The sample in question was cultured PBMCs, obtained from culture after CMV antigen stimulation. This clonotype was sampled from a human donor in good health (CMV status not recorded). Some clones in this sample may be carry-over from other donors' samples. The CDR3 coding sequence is TGCGCCAGCAGCCAAGATTCGTGGTTAGTGAACACTGAAGCTTTCTTT. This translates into CASSQDSWLVNTEAFF.